This T cell receptor beta chain was identified in a study of blood T cell repertoires in COVID-19. Looking at the study overall: Sources were T cells, B-cell-depleted T cells, or PBMCs; the material itself was cDNA or gDNA.

The length of the CDR3 is 14 residues. Germline loops: CDR1 SGHTA, CDR2 FQGTGA. V was clipped by 5 bases and J by 4 bases; unmatched bases: 3. Clones were read by immunoSEQ multiplex PCR, and TCRdb kept only the in-frame ones, dropping some. The repertoire holds about 260,000 clones, with approximately 86% as singletons. The receptor's source is a human donor in a cohort sampled during active COVID-19. Sequenced input: peripheral blood. The chain links TRBV7-3 to TRBJ2-1, with 9 bases lining up with TRBD1. The CDR3 loop is CASSPGTGYNEQFF. Here the CDR3 DNA reads TGTGCCAGCAGCCCCGGGACAGGGTACAATGAGCAGTTCTTC.